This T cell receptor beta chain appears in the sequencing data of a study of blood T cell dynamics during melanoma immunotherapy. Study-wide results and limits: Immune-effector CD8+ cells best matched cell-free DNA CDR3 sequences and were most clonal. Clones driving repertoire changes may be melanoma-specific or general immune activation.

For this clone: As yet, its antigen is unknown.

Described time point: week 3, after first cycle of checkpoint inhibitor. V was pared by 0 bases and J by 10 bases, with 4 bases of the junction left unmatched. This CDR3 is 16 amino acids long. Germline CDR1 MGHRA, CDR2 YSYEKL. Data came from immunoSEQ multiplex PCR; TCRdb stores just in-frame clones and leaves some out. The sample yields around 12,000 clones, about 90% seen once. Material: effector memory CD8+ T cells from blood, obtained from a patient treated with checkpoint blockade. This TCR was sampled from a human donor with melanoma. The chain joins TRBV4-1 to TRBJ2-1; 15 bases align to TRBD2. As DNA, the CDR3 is TGCGCCAGCAGCCAAGAGGGACTAGCGGGAGGCCGGGAGCAGTTCTTC. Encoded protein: CASSQEGLAGGREQFF.